A single sample gave rise to the 29 T cell receptor beta chains below, sequenced in a study of blood T cell repertoires in COVID-19. Measured with immunoSEQ multiplex PCR; TCRdb has only the in-frame clones, and not every one. The sample holds some 140,000 clones, roughly 81% seen once. The source material was peripheral blood. All receptors come from a human donor in a cohort sampled during active COVID-19.

The chain joins TRBV4-1 to TRBJ1-5, with a tentative D call TRBD1 (6 bases). This CDR3 comprises 16 residues. Trimming took 4 bases from V and 2 from J, leaving 15 bases between them. Germline values: CDR1 MGHRA, CDR2 YSYEKL. CDR3 protein: CASSPGVGAGNQPQHF. The CDR3 DNA reads TGCGCCAGCAGCCCCGGAGTGGGGGCTGGCAATCAGCCCCAGCATTTT.

The chain joins TRBV6-1 to TRBJ1-5; D is possibly TRBD1 (6 bases). Looked up from germline, CDR1 is MNHNS and CDR2 is SASEGT. Trimming shortened V by 2 bases and J by 7 bases, and 18 bases separated the two germline ends. The CDR3 loop spans 16 amino acids. The CDR3 is CASSEFLGGPAQPQHF. In DNA, the CDR3 is TGTGCCAGCAGTGAATTTCTCGGGGGGCCAGCCCAGCCCCAGCATTTT.

In DNA, the CDR3 is TGTGCCAGCAGTGATCAGAACAACTATGGCTACACCTTC. This translates into CASSDQNNYGYTF. This chain uses TRBV6-1 with TRBJ1-2; D is unclear. Germline assignment: CDR1 MNHNS and CDR2 SASEGT. Trimming took 3 bases from V and 2 from J, leaving 7 bases between them. The CDR3 covers 13 residues.

This chain uses TRBV5-4 with TRBJ2-1; 7 positions agree with TRBD2. After removal of 0 bases from V and 0 bases from J, the junction contained 6 bases not matched to a gene. The CDR3 has 17 amino acids. The germline V gene encodes CDR1 SGHNT and CDR2 YYREEE (reference sequence). The CDR3: CASSLGGGASSYNEQFF. CDR3 DNA sequence: TGTGCCAGCAGCTTGGGGGGAGGGGCTAGCTCCTACAATGAGCAGTTCTTC. The full variable domain, in which reference TRBV5-4 and TRBJ2-1 provide the parts outside the CDR3, is ETGVTQSPTHLIKTRGQQVTLRCSSQSGHNTVSWYQQALGQGPQFIFQYYREEENGRGNFPPRFSGLQFPNYSSELNVNALELDDSALYLCASSLGGGASSYNEQFFGPGTRLTVL.

The J gene is TRBJ1-1, the V gene TRBV14; D remains ambiguous. This CDR3 contains 13 residues. The germline gives CDR1 SGHDN, CDR2 FVKESK. The V end was cut by 0 bases, the J end by 1 base, with 3 bases between. This chain's CDR3 is CASSQEANTEAFF. CDR3 sequence (DNA): TGTGCCAGCAGCCAAGAAGCGAACACTGAAGCTTTCTTT.

Of note for this clone: This could be a read error, since a much larger clone is one nucleotide away. The rearrangement links TRBV18 to TRBJ1-2; weak D call: TRBD1 (5 bases). Trimming cost V 6 bases and J 0 bases, with 11 bases left between them. The CDR3 has 14 residues. CDR1 and CDR2 (germline): KGHSH, LQKENI. CDR3 nucleotides: TGTGCCAGCTCTCCCCCCAGGGCTAACTATGGCTACACCTTC. It yields the protein CASSPPRANYGYTF.

In this sample, this clone turned up many times. This sequence joins TRBV6-5 and TRBJ2-7, with a weak D call TRBD1 (5 bases). V shed 0 bases and J shed 2 bases, with 11 bases lying between them. Germline loops: CDR1 MNHEY, CDR2 SVGAGI. The CDR3 length is 15 residues. CDR3 protein: CASSYSTTGPYEQYF. Written as DNA, the CDR3 is TGTGCCAGCAGTTACTCGACCACAGGTCCCTACGAGCAGTACTTC.

V gene TRBV7-8 combines with J gene TRBJ2-5; the match to TRBD2 covers 10 bases. This CDR3 contains 15 residues. The V gene end was trimmed by 5 bases and the J gene end by 1 base; junction bases not matched to a gene: 4. CDR1 and CDR2 (germline): SGHVS, FQNEAQ. CDR3 residues: CASSPGLAFQETQYF. The CDR3 DNA reads as TGTGCCAGCAGCCCGGGACTAGCGTTCCAAGAGACCCAGTACTTC. The variable domain in full, completed from reference TRBV7-8 and TRBJ2-5, reads GAGVSQSPRYKVAKRGQDVALRCDPISGHVSLFWYQQALGQGPEFLTYFQNEAQLDKSGLPSDRFFAERPEGSVSTLKIQRTQQEDSAVYLCASSPGLAFQETQYFGPGTRLLVL.

The chain recombines TRBV3-1 (or the pseudogene TRBV3-2) with TRBJ1-3; D is ambiguous. The CDR3 loop spans 17 amino acids. Trimming shortened V by 1 base and J by 1 base, and 14 bases separated the two germline ends. Germline V gene sequence: CDR1 LGHDT, CDR2 YNNKEL (reference sequence). The CDR3 loop is CASSQGTLIGSGNTIYF. The CDR3 nucleotides are TGTGCCAGCAGCCAAGGGACTTTGATAGGTTCTGGAAACACCATATATTTT.

This clone was seen only a few times. The CDR3 sequence: CASSQQGANEQFF. The CDR3 DNA follows: TGTGCCAGCAGCCAACAGGGGGCCAATGAGCAGTTCTTC. V and J are TRBV11-3 and TRBJ2-1; 9 bases agree with TRBD1. Germline trimming cut 5 bases from V and 6 bases from J; bases unmatched to any gene: 2. The CDR3 loop spans 13 amino acids. Germline V lookup: CDR1 SGHNT, CDR2 YENEEA.

The rearrangement joins TRBV4-1 to TRBJ2-7; D unresolved. Germline assignment: CDR1 MGHRA and CDR2 YSYEKL. V was shortened by 3 bases and J by 3 bases, with 9 bases between the two germline ends. The CDR3 totals 13 residues. The CDR3 reads CASSQNSFYEQYF. In DNA form, the CDR3 reads TGCGCCAGCAGCCAGAACAGCTTCTACGAGCAGTACTTC.

The chain recombines TRBV5-1 with TRBJ2-1; 15 bases line up with TRBD2. J was trimmed by 5 bases and V by 1 base; bases with no gene match: 16. CDR3 size: 21 residues. Germline V gene data show CDR1 as SGHRS and CDR2 as YFSETQ. CDR3 sequence: CASSLTSGTSGGRQRDNEQFF. In nucleotides, the CDR3 is TGCGCCAGCAGCTTGACCTCCGGGACTAGCGGGGGGCGACAGCGCGACAATGAGCAGTTCTTC.

The chain employs TRBV5-1 and TRBJ2-7; the match to TRBD2 covers 16 bases. This CDR3 region has 17 residues. The junction had 12 bases not matched to a gene; V was cut back by 5 bases and J by 7 bases. CDR1 is SGHRS and CDR2 is YFSETQ in the germline V gene. DNA of the CDR3: TGCGCCAGCAGATCCGGGACTAGCGGGGGGGTTACCGGGGAGCAGTACTTC. Translated: CASRSGTSGGVTGEQYF.

The chain links TRBV7-9 to TRBJ1-4, with D unclear. This CDR3 has 15 residues. The germline V and J ends were trimmed by 5 bases and 10 bases, with 20 bases remaining between them. Germline CDR1 is SEHNR and CDR2 is FQNEAQ (reference sequence). The CDR3 DNA sequence: TGTGCCAGCAGCCCCTCGCAGGCCAGTTTGGGAAAACTGTTTTTT. This encodes CASSPSQASLGKLFF.

The chain's CDR3 is CATSIWLTDTQYF. The DNA of the CDR3 is TGTGCCACCAGCATCTGGCTCACAGATACGCAGTATTTT. The chain employs TRBV15 and TRBJ2-3, with D hard to call. The CDR3 is 13 amino acids. Trimming pared 4 bases from V and 2 bases from J, leaving 7 bases between. Germline V lookup: CDR1 LNHNV, CDR2 YYDKDF (reference sequence).

This chain connects TRBV5-1 to TRBJ1-2, with unresolved D. The germline gives CDR1 SGHRS, CDR2 YFSETQ. The CDR3 has 13 residues. Deletions cut 4 bases from V and 3 bases from J, with 10 bases between. CDR3 DNA sequence: TGCGCCAGCAGCCGATTTGCGGACTATGGCTACACCTTC. It yields the protein CASSRFADYGYTF.

The V call is TRBV5-1, the J call TRBJ2-7, with D possibly TRBD2 on 6 matching bases. Trimming shortened V by 0 bases and J by 2 bases, and 15 bases separated the two germline ends. This CDR3 comprises 16 residues. Germline V CDR1 and CDR2: SGHRS, YFSETQ. The CDR3 nucleotides read TGCGCCAGCAGCTTGGGGCTACTAGCACCCACCTACGAGCAGTACTTC. This sequence encodes CASSLGLLAPTYEQYF.

This clone was counted ten times or more. The J gene is TRBJ1-1, the V gene TRBV19, with D perhaps matching TRBD1 (6 bases). The CDR3 runs 13 residues. Germline values: CDR1 LNHDA, CDR2 SQIVND (reference sequence). The ends were cut back, 5 bases at V and 1 base at J, with 8 bases in the middle. Here the CDR3 DNA reads TGTGCCAGTAGTGTGGGGGCGAACACTGAAGCTTTCTTT. Residues: CASSVGANTEAFF. Combining the CDR3 with reference TRBV19 and TRBJ1-1 gives the whole variable domain DGGITQSPKYLFRKEGQNVTLSCEQNLNHDAMYWYRQDPGQGLRLIYYSQIVNDFQKGDIAEGYSVSREKKESFPLTVTSAQKNPTAFYLCASSVGANTEAFFGQGTRLTVV.

The genes are TRBV27 and TRBJ1-6, with a possible D match to TRBD1 (6 bases). Germline CDR1 reads MNHEY; CDR2 reads SMNVEV (reference sequence). This CDR3 comprises 15 residues. Trimming pared 8 bases from V and 8 bases from J, leaving 19 bases between. The CDR3 coding sequence is TGTGCCAGCGGCATGGCGGGGGCAAGATATTCACCCCTCCACTTT. It specifies CASGMAGARYSPLHF.

V and J are TRBV20-1 and TRBJ1-3; D is ambiguous. Germline CDR1 reads DFQATT; CDR2 reads SNEGSKA (reference sequence). The CDR3 is 12 residues long. Trimming pared 3 bases from V and 8 bases from J, leaving 11 bases between. CDR3 in amino acids: CSASSGSHTIYF. Written as DNA, the CDR3 is TGCAGTGCTAGTTCGGGGTCCCACACCATATATTTT.

V usage is TRBV9 and J usage is TRBJ2-3, with no clear D. The ends were cut back, 3 bases at V and 0 bases at J, with 2 bases in the middle. CDR1 is SGDLS, CDR2 YYNGEE, per germline. The CDR3 is 12 residues long. CDR3 DNA sequence: TGTGCCAGCAGCGCGAGCACAGATACGCAGTATTTT. Protein: CASSASTDTQYF.

The V and J genes are TRBV6-5 and TRBJ2-1; tentatively, D is TRBD2 (5 bases). Trimming removed 6 bases from V and 9 bases from J, with 15 bases in between. The CDR3 spans 13 residues. The germline V gene has CDR1 MNHEY and CDR2 SVGAGI. This chain's CDR3 is CASRLSRGSEQFF. As DNA, the CDR3 is TGTGCCAGCAGACTTTCCCGGGGTAGTGAGCAGTTCTTC.

The CDR3 spells CATSDSIGHYTF. In nucleotides, the CDR3 is TGTGCCACCAGTGATTCGATTGGACACTACACCTTC. This chain joins TRBV24-1 and TRBJ1-2; possible D gene TRBD1, 5 bases. The CDR3 length is 12 residues. Germline loops: CDR1 KGHDR, CDR2 SFDVKD. V was cut by 2 bases and J by 10 bases, with 10 bases left in between.

The rearrangement uses TRBV5-4 and TRBJ2-1; 7 bases align to TRBD2. The ends lost 3 bases at V and 5 bases at J; junction bases unmatched: 14. CDR1 is SGHNT, CDR2 YYREEE, per germline (reference sequence). There are 17 residues in the CDR3. The CDR3 DNA follows: TGTGCCAGCAGCTCCCCGGGACTAAGGGAAAAGGACAATGAGCAGTTCTTC. The encoded protein is CASSSPGLREKDNEQFF.

V is TRBV15 and J is TRBJ1-3; no firm D call. The germline V gene has CDR1 LNHNV and CDR2 YYDKDF (reference sequence). The CDR3 contains 18 residues. Trimming pared 0 bases from V and 1 base from J, leaving 16 bases between. CDR3 in amino acids: CATSRDPRRMSSGNTIYF. CDR3 DNA: TGTGCCACCAGCAGAGATCCCCGCAGGATGTCGTCTGGAAACACCATATATTTT. The whole variable domain, filled in from reference TRBV15 and TRBJ1-3, reads DAMVIQNPRYQVTQFGKPVTLSCSQTLNHNVMYWYQQKSSQAPKLLFHYYDKDFNNEADTPDNFQSRRPNTSFCFLDIRSPGLGDTAMYLCATSRDPRRMSSGNTIYFGEGSWLTVV.

V usage is TRBV6-5 and J usage is TRBJ1-2; D is unresolved. The V gene's germline CDR1 is MNHEY and CDR2 SVGAGI. This CDR3 spans 12 amino acids. Trimming stripped 6 bases from V and 4 bases from J, with 9 bases between. The CDR3 loop is CASSVNSYGYTF. The CDR3 region has the DNA TGTGCCAGCAGCGTCAACTCCTATGGCTACACCTTC.

The chain joins TRBV23-1 to TRBJ1-2; a possible D gene is TRBD1 (5 bases). TRBV23-1 is an ORF; its function is uncertain. The CDR3 is 15 residues long. Deletions cut 2 bases from V and 4 bases from J, with 14 bases between. This CDR3 reads CASSQPRGLGYGYTF. CDR3 sequence (DNA): TGCGCCAGCAGTCAACCTCGGGGGTTGGGCTATGGCTACACCTTC.

This clone was detected a few times. The chain joins TRBV5-1 to TRBJ1-6; possibly TRBD1 for D (6 bases). The germline V and J ends were trimmed by 4 bases and 2 bases, with 10 bases remaining between them. The CDR3 contains 15 residues. CDR1 SGHRS and CDR2 YFSETQ come from the germline V gene. The CDR3 DNA is TGCGCCAGCAGCCCAGGACAGACCTATAATTCACCCCTCCACTTT. Translating it yields CASSPGQTYNSPLHF.

The chain has TRBV5-1 and TRBJ1-1, with 8 bases that match TRBD1. There are 14 residues in the CDR3. J was trimmed by 7 bases and V by 4 bases; bases with no gene match: 9. Germline loops: CDR1 SGHRS, CDR2 YFSETQ. CDR3 region: CASSATGEYYEAFF. The CDR3 DNA follows: TGCGCCAGCAGCGCGACAGGGGAGTATTATGAAGCTTTCTTT.